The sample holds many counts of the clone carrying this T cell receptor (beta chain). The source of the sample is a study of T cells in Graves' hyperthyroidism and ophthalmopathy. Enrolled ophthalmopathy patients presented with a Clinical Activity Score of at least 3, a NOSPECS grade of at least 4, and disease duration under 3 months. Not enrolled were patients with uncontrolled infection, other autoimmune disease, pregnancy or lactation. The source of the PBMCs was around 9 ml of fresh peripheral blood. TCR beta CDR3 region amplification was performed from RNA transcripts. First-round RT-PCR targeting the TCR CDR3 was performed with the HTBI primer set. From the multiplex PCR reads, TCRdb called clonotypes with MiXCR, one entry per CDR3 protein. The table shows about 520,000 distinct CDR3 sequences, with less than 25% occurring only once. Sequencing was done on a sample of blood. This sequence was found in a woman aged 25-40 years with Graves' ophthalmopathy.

The CDR3: CASTPGQGNQPQHF. DNA of the CDR3: TGTGCCAGCACCCCTGGGCAGGGCAATCAGCCCCAGCATTTT. The rearrangement joins TRBV6-5 to TRBJ1-5; D is undetermined. The V end was cut by 7 bases, the J end by 2 bases, with 12 bases between. Per germline, CDR1 MNHEY and CDR2 SVGAGI. CDR3 length: 14 amino acids.